The sequence of this T cell receptor beta chain was determined in a study of blood T cell repertoires in COVID-19. Study-wide background: Acute and convalescent COVID-19 samples came from the United States, Italy and Spain. Sources were T cells, B-cell-depleted T cells, or PBMCs; the material itself was cDNA or gDNA.

Germline V lookup: CDR1 MNHEY, CDR2 SMNVEV (reference sequence). The CDR3 consists of 16 residues. V dropped 7 bases and J dropped 4; count of bases not matched to a gene: 14. Original analysis: Quantification of nucleated cells was approximated via reference gene primer amplification. Profiling relied on immunoSEQ multiplex PCR, and the TCRdb table lists in-frame clones only, not all of them. The DNA was the basis for D and trimming; V, J and clone size are from that table. The sample includes almost 45,000 clones, around 75% of them seen just once. The V and J genes are TRBV27 and TRBJ2-7; 9 bases map to TRBD1. The sequenced sample was peripheral blood. The clonotype was recovered from a man older than 75 with acute or convalescent COVID-19. The CDR3: CASTKAGTGSRYEQYF. The CDR3 DNA follows: TGTGCCAGCACAAAGGCCGGGACAGGGAGTAGGTACGAGCAGTACTTC.